Here is one T cell receptor (beta chain) with its context. This entry belongs to a study of control samples from healthy donors and cancer patients. Only in-frame clones appear in the TCRdb table, and some are missing; sequencing was by immunoSEQ multiplex PCR. The sample lists about 120,000 clones, approximately 89% occurring once. The CDR3 is 14 residues long. Trimming removed 5 bases from V and 2 bases from J, with 12 bases in between. Germline loops: CDR1 LNHDA, CDR2 SQIVND (reference sequence). The clonotype originates from a man in his forties in good health. What was sequenced was blood. The rearrangement uses TRBV19 and TRBJ2-5, with D perhaps TRBD1 (5 bases). As DNA, the CDR3 is TGTGCCAGTAGTGGCAGCAGGGCTCAAGAGACCCAGTACTTC. This gives the protein CASSGSRAQETQYF.